The 12 T cell receptor beta chains listed next were all sequenced from one sample in a study of OX40 agonist ivuxolimab in advanced cancers. Library preparation used the immunoSEQ multiplex PCR assay. TCRdb's version of the immuneACCESS table is confined to in-frame rearrangements and falls short of the full clone set. An unresolved V gene accounts for under half of the shortfall where checked; the remainder is of unknown origin. A total of about 58,000 clones appear in this sample, about 91% of them only once. The ten largest clones add up to more than 1.5% of the sample. The sample was CD4+ or CD8+ T cells sorted from blood, taken in a trial of the OX40 agonist ivuxolimab. Receptors were obtained from an adult with an advanced solid tumor such as melanoma, head and neck, liver or kidney cancer.

V is TRBV4-3 and J is TRBJ2-3; 7 bases match TRBD2. Germline V CDR1 and CDR2: LGHNA, YSLEER. J lost 2 bases, V lost 4 bases, and 6 bases had no gene match. The CDR3 is 15 amino acids. The CDR3 sequence is CASSRSGLVTDTQYF. The CDR3 nucleotides read TGCGCCAGCAGCCGAAGCGGACTAGTCACAGATACGCAGTATTTT.

This clone was seen once. Written as DNA, the CDR3 is TGTGCCAGCAGCTACACCAGGCCAACAGGGGGATCCTACGAGCAGTACTTC. It specifies CASSYTRPTGGSYEQYF. The chain links TRBV11-2 to TRBJ2-7; 8 positions agree with TRBD1. Germline CDR1 SGHAT, CDR2 FQNNGV. The CDR3 sequence is 17 residues long. V shed 4 bases, J shed 1 base, and the junction held 12 bases outside the gene matches.

The chain uses TRBV7-8 and TRBJ2-1; perhaps D is TRBD1 or TRBD2 (6 bases each). Germline CDR1 and CDR2: SGHVS and FQNEAQ. This CDR3 has 16 residues. Trimming cost V 0 bases and J 7 bases, with 16 bases left between them. CDR3 in DNA: TGTGCCAGCAGCTTAGCGCGGGACATATGGTATAATGAGCAGTTCTTC. Residues: CASSLARDIWYNEQFF.

The chain combines TRBV2 with TRBJ2-1; 7 bases map to TRBD2. The CDR3 extends over 15 amino acids. Trimming cost V 4 bases and J 4 bases; bases outside gene matches: 7. Germline lookup yields CDR1 SNHLY and CDR2 FYNNEI. The chain's CDR3 is CASSAWRESYNEQFF. In DNA, the CDR3 is TGTGCCAGCAGTGCCTGGCGGGAGAGTTACAATGAGCAGTTCTTC. Using reference TRBV2 and TRBJ2-1 for the parts outside the CDR3, the full variable domain is EPEVTQTPSHQVTQMGQEVILRCVPISNHLYFYWYRQILGQKVEFLVSFYNNEISEKSEIFDDQFSVERPDGSNFTLKIRSTKLEDSAMYFCASSAWRESYNEQFFGPGTRLTVL.

This clone was found a few times. V gene TRBV6-1 combines with J gene TRBJ1-2, with D possibly being TRBD1 (5 bases). Germline CDR1 is MNHNS and CDR2 is SASEGT. Trimming stripped 2 bases from V and 8 bases from J, with 18 bases between. CDR3 length: 15 residues. The CDR3 protein is CASSELGQEPLGYTF. DNA of the CDR3: TGTGCCAGCAGTGAACTGGGGCAGGAACCTCTAGGCTACACCTTC.

The gene calls are TRBV6-5 and TRBJ1-2; the D gene is possibly TRBD1 (6 bases). Trimming stripped 4 bases from V and 4 bases from J, with 16 bases between. The CDR3 length is 15 residues. Per germline, CDR1 MNHEY and CDR2 SVGAGI. CDR3 sequence (DNA): TGTGCCAGCAGTTTTTCAGGGGCGCGAGGCTATGGCTACACCTTC. It is translated as CASSFSGARGYGYTF.

J is TRBJ1-1 and V is TRBV5-6; D unclear. The CDR3 is made up of 13 amino acids. Germline V gene sequence: CDR1 SGHDT, CDR2 YYEEEE. The V gene lost 0 bases and the J gene lost 1 base, with 4 bases spanning the gap. The CDR3 DNA sequence: TGTGCCAGCAGCTTGGGGGGGAACACTGAAGCTTTCTTT. Amino acid sequence: CASSLGGNTEAFF. Full variable domain (remainder filled in from reference TRBV5-6 and TRBJ1-1): DAGVTQSPTHLIKTRGQQVTLRCSPKSGHDTVSWYQQALGQGPQFIFQYYEEEERQRGNFPDRFSGHQFPNYSSELNVNALLLGDSALYLCASSLGGNTEAFFGQGTRLTVV.

The sample holds one count of this clone. The chain recombines TRBV6-6 with TRBJ2-7; no firm D call. V was pared by 7 bases and J by 7 bases, with 11 bases between. Germline V gene data show CDR1 as MNHNY and CDR2 as SVGAGI (reference sequence). This CDR3 region has 11 residues. The chain's CDR3 is CASTNGWEQYF. CDR3 coding DNA: TGTGCCAGCACCAACGGGTGGGAGCAGTACTTC.

This rearrangement joins TRBV27 to TRBJ2-7; 8 nucleotides agree with TRBD2. Germline V gene data show CDR1 as MNHEY and CDR2 as SMNVEV (reference sequence). CDR3 length: 16 residues. The ends lost 5 bases at V and 3 bases at J; junction bases unmatched: 12. The CDR3, as DNA: TGTGCCAGCAGTAGGCTAGCGGGCGCTGTGGGCTACGAGCAGTACTTC. The encoded protein is CASSRLAGAVGYEQYF.

This clone has just a few counts. V usage is TRBV28 and J usage is TRBJ1-1; 7 nucleotides align to TRBD1. Germline loops: CDR1 MDHEN, CDR2 SYDVKM. This CDR3 has 13 residues. J lost 2 bases, V lost 10 bases, and 7 bases had no gene match. Here the CDR3 reads CATATGDNTEAFF. The CDR3 nucleotides are TGTGCCACCGCTACAGGGGACAACACTGAAGCTTTCTTT.

The V gene is TRBV4-1, the J gene TRBJ2-7; TRBD2 agrees at 10 bases. This CDR3 spans 16 amino acids. The germline gives CDR1 MGHRA, CDR2 YSYEKL. V lost 0 bases and J lost 3; bases outside the gene matches: 5. CDR3 in DNA: TGCGCCAGCAGCCAAGAATTGCTAGCGGGAGTCTACGAGCAGTACTTC. It codes for CASSQELLAGVYEQYF.

This rearrangement joins TRBV28 to TRBJ1-1, with 7 nucleotides matching TRBD1. Losses at the gene ends were 5 bases for V and 0 bases for J; bases not matched to a gene: 12. Germline CDR1 is MDHEN and CDR2 is SYDVKM. There are 17 residues in the CDR3. DNA for the CDR3: TGTGCCAGCAGTCGCTGGTCCGACAGGGTCATGAACACTGAAGCTTTCTTT. Translating gives CASSRWSDRVMNTEAFF.